Given below is one TCR beta chain in context. Baseline was the first blood sampling point, followed by cycle 4 day 1 and cycle 7 day 1. This sample is drawn from a study of OX40 agonist ivuxolimab in advanced cancers. The protocol was immunoSEQ multiplex PCR, while the TCRdb copy is restricted to in-frame clones and leaves out a portion. Seen here are about 37,000 clones, around 83% observed once, and the top ten hold 20% to 25%. The TCR was taken from an adult with an advanced solid tumor such as melanoma, head and neck, liver or kidney cancer. The specimen comprised CD4+ or CD8+ T cells sorted from blood, sampled in a trial of the OX40 agonist ivuxolimab.

The CDR3 spells CASSEGGSFPGELFF. CDR3 coding DNA: TGTGCCAGCAGTGAAGGCGGGAGCTTTCCCGGGGAGCTGTTTTTT. The chain has TRBV2 and TRBJ2-2; 7 bases align to TRBD2. Germline lookup yields CDR1 SNHLY and CDR2 FYNNEI. The CDR3 runs to 15 residues. The ends lost 1 base at V and 6 bases at J; junction bases unmatched: 5.